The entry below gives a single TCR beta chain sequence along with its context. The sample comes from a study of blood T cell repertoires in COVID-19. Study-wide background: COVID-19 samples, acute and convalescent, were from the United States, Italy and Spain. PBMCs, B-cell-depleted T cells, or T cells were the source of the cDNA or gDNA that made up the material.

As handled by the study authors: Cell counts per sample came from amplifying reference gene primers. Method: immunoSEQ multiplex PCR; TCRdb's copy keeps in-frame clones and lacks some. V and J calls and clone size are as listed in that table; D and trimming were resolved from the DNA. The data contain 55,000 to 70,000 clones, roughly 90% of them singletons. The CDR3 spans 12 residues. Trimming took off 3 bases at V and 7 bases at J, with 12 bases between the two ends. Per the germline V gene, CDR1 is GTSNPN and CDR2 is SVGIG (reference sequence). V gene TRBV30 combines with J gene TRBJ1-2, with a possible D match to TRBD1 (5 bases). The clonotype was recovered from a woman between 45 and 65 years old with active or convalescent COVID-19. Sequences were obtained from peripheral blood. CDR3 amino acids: CAWSGRGFGYTF. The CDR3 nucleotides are TGTGCCTGGAGCGGGCGGGGCTTTGGCTACACCTTC.